The rows below give T cell receptor beta chains drawn from one sample of a study of blood T cell repertoires in COVID-19. The method was immunoSEQ multiplex PCR; TCRdb's version includes in-frame clones alone and lacks a portion of them. The sample yields some 50,000 clones, 90% seen once. The sequenced material came from peripheral blood. The receptors were gathered from a man aged 35 to 55 with acute or convalescent COVID-19. Each CDR3 is given with its conserved first and last residue. Each record gives: J gene, V gene, CDR3 protein.

>TRBJ2-3|TRBV11-3
CASSRTQGNTQYF
>TRBJ2-2|TRBV24-1
CATSDPGLITGELFF
>TRBJ2-1|TRBV5-5
CASSLQREVSDEQFF
>TRBJ1-1|TRBV29-1
CSVGTGVYTEAFF
>TRBJ2-1|TRBV10-3
CAIRPGTRVIDEQFF
>TRBJ1-5|TRBV5-6
CASSLWAPYSNQPQHF
>TRBJ2-7|TRBV2
CASRPDRDYEQYF
>TRBJ1-5|TRBV6-5
CASKPRDSHQPQHF
>TRBJ2-2|TRBV4-1
CASSQEAGGTGELFF
>TRBJ1-5|TRBV19
CASSPDRGGNQPQHF
>TRBJ2-3|TRBV9
CASSPSSGVGRDTQYF
>TRBJ1-1|TRBV5-4
CASSLDKQGVATEAFF
>TRBJ2-5|TRBV19
CASSANPGGQETQYF
>TRBJ2-1|TRBV5-4
CASSLVIAAMGEQFF
>TRBJ1-6|TRBV2
CASSDSNSPLHF
>TRBJ2-7|TRBV19
CASSLRDTRSYEQYF
>TRBJ1-2|TRBV18
CASSPEGQPNYGYTF
>TRBJ1-6|TRBV27
CASSLTGTGGSPLHF
>TRBJ2-5|TRBV5-1
CASSLVGTGEETQYF
>TRBJ2-1|TRBV18
CASSPWTSGRNYNEQFF
>TRBJ1-4|TRBV5-4
CASSLLGRGLGNEKLFF
>TRBJ1-4|TRBV9
CASSPRGGQGYEKLFF
>TRBJ1-5|TRBV19
CASSINPGQSPQHF
>TRBJ2-2|TRBV5-1
CASSFQGLAVNTGELFF
>TRBJ1-2|TRBV27
CASLPATGSYGYTF
>TRBJ1-2|TRBV5-4
CASSLARGVYGYTF
>TRBJ1-2|TRBV29-1
CSVENAVGDINGYTF
>TRBJ1-1|TRBV18
CASSPLNGNTEAFF
>TRBJ1-1|TRBV2
CASRPGGTEAFF
>TRBJ1-1|TRBV6-5
CASSYDQGLNTEAFF
>TRBJ2-1|TRBV4-2
CASSKSFPGLAIAEQFF
>TRBJ2-5|TRBV30
CAWSFGTSDQETQYF
>TRBJ2-5|TRBV6-5
CASSYQGTLETQYF
>TRBJ1-1|TRBV12-3/TRBV12-4
CASSFLRTEAFF
>TRBJ1-1|TRBV6-5
CASSPWDRDTEAFF
>TRBJ1-1|TRBV5-1
CASSVDMNTEAFF
>TRBJ1-1|TRBV5-1
CASSPPGVTEAFF
>TRBJ2-5|TRBV15
CATSKQGETQYF
>TRBJ1-2|TRBV10-1
CASSRTGDFGYTF
>TRBJ2-7|TRBV11-2
CASSFTGFRYEQYF
>TRBJ1-6|TRBV5-1
CASSLGQGNSPLHF
>TRBJ1-5|TRBV29-1
CSVLGQSNQPQHF
>TRBJ2-1|TRBV10-2
CASSGLAVGNEQFF
>TRBJ2-7|TRBV9
CASSFRQGSYEQYF
>TRBJ2-3|TRBV19
CATRRDYSTDTQYF
>TRBJ2-1|TRBV7-9
CASGRTGGYNEQFF
>TRBJ2-3|TRBV6-5
CASSYELAEDTQYF
>TRBJ2-3|TRBV6-5
CASSYVKGAKQYF
>TRBJ1-2|TRBV18
CASSPYQGAEGYTF
>TRBJ1-1|TRBV7-2
CASSSLEGAFF
>TRBJ1-1|TRBV11-3
CASSLVADTEAFF
>TRBJ2-7|TRBV5-1
CASSSKVGLRESYEQYF
>TRBJ1-3|TRBV27
CASSLNGLTPGNTIYF
>TRBJ2-1|TRBV7-2
CASSPVGGANEQFF
>TRBJ2-1|TRBV7-6
CASSLGAGTPYEQFF
>TRBJ2-7|TRBV10-3
CAISLAGTYEQYF
>TRBJ2-1|TRBV21-1
CATHPPGWDEQFF
>TRBJ1-1|TRBV6-5
CASRGQGAGDTEAFF
>TRBJ2-4|TRBV11-2
CASSYGTRGNIQYF